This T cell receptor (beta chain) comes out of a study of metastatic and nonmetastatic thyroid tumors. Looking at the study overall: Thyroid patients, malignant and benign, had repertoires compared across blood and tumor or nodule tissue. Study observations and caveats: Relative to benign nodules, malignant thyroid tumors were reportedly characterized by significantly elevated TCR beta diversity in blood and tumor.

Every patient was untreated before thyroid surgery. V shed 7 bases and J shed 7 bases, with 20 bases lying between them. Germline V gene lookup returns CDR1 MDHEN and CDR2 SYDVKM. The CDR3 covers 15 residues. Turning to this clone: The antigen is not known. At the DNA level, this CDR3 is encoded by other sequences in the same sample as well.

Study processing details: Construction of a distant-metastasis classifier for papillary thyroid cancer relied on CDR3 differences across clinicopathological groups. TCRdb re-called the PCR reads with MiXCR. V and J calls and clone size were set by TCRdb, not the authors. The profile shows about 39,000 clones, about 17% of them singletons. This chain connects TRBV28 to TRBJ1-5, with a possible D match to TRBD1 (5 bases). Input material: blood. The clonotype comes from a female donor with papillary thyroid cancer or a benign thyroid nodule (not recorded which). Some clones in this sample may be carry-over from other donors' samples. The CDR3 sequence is CASISTGGVIQPQHF. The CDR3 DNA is TGTGCCAGCATTTCTACAGGCGGAGTGATACAGCCCCAGCATTTT.